Below, 26 T cell receptor beta chains from the same sample are listed, as sequenced in a study of T cell responses to AZD1222 COVID-19 vaccine. Some clones are missing from TCRdb's copy, which holds only in-frame ones; the method was immunoSEQ multiplex PCR. The sample includes 110,000 or so clones, 75% to 90% of them seen just once. The sequenced sample was peripheral blood, obtained 28 days after the second AZD1222 dose. The receptors stem from an adult who received the AZD1222 COVID-19 vaccine.

This chain uses TRBV14 with TRBJ2-7; D might be TRBD2 (5 bases). V shed 1 base and J shed 6 bases, with 13 bases lying between them. The CDR3 extends over 14 amino acids. Germline-derived CDR1 and CDR2 are SGHDN and FVKESK. The CDR3 coding sequence is TGTGCCAGCAGCCAAGGAATAGGGAGAGTCGAGCAGTACTTC. Its translation is CASSQGIGRVEQYF.

The V and J genes are TRBV27 and TRBJ1-5; 12 bases match TRBD1. In germline, CDR1 is MNHEY, CDR2 SMNVEV (reference sequence). V shed 4 bases and J 5 bases; nucleotides not matched to a gene: 3. The length of the CDR3 is 15 residues. CDR3 nucleotides: TGTGCCAGCAGTTCCGGGACAGGGGGCTATCAGCCCCAGCATTTT. This sequence encodes CASSSGTGGYQPQHF.

This clone was observed once. The rearrangement uses TRBV9 and TRBJ2-3, with D perhaps given as TRBD1 or TRBD2 (5 bases each). The CDR3 consists of 15 residues. In germline, CDR1 is SGDLS, CDR2 YYNGEE. With 0 bases removed from V and 3 bases from J, the gap between germline ends came to 11 bases. The CDR3 DNA reads as TGTGCCAGCAGCGTAGACTTGGGGGTGACAGATACGCAGTATTTT. This sequence encodes CASSVDLGVTDTQYF.

This sequence joins TRBV10-3 and TRBJ2-7, with D tentatively TRBD1 (5 bases). V lost 6 bases, J lost 5 bases, and 14 bases lay in between. The CDR3 is 13 residues long. CDR1 is ENHRY, CDR2 SYGVKD, per germline. CDR3 DNA sequence: TGTGCCATCAGCAGATTGACAGATGACGAGCAGTACTTC. Amino acids: CAISRLTDDEQYF.

This clone occurred once. The V call is TRBV5-1, the J call TRBJ2-7; D is tentatively TRBD1 or TRBD2 (5 bases each). The V end lost 4 bases, the J end lost 1 base, and 21 bases lay between the germline ends. CDR3 size: 17 residues. Germline CDR1 and CDR2: SGHRS and YFSETQ. The CDR3 nucleotides read TGCGCCAGCAGCCCCCAGGGTCCAGGGCCGGGATCCTACGAGCAGTACTTC. This gives the protein CASSPQGPGPGSYEQYF.

V gene TRBV6-5 combines with J gene TRBJ2-5, with 7 positions matching TRBD2. In germline, CDR1 is MNHEY, CDR2 SVGAGI. The CDR3 consists of 15 residues. Germline trimming cut 5 bases from V and 2 bases from J; bases unmatched to any gene: 8. The CDR3 is CASSPPGGLQETQYF. The CDR3 coding sequence is TGTGCCAGCAGTCCCCCGGGGGGTCTACAAGAGACCCAGTACTTC.

The chain carries TRBV29-1 and TRBJ2-2; D is ambiguous. The germline V gene has CDR1 SQVTM and CDR2 ANQGSEA. Trimming removed 3 bases at V and 0 bases at J, with 5 bases between. This CDR3 spans 13 amino acids. CDR3: CSVDGSNTGELFF. CDR3 nucleotide sequence: TGCAGCGTTGACGGGTCGAACACCGGGGAGCTGTTTTTT.

V usage is TRBV28 and J usage is TRBJ2-7, with unresolved D. V was cut by 1 base and J by 6 bases, with 16 bases left in between. CDR1 is MDHEN and CDR2 is SYDVKM in the germline V gene. There are 15 residues in the CDR3. The CDR3 loop is CASSLSRASPPEQYF. The CDR3 region has the DNA TGTGCCAGCAGTTTATCCCGAGCTTCACCCCCCGAGCAGTACTTC.

The chain uses TRBV5-1 and TRBJ1-1; TRBD1 might be the D (6 bases). Trimming cost V 4 bases and J 2 bases, with 12 bases left between them. The CDR3 consists of 14 residues. Germline lookup yields CDR1 SGHRS and CDR2 YFSETQ. The CDR3 region has the DNA TGCGCCAGCAGCAGATTGGGACATAACACTGAAGCTTTCTTT. Its translation is CASSRLGHNTEAFF.

This clone has only one observation. The chain combines TRBV19 with TRBJ1-3; D is undetermined. Germline V gives CDR1 LNHDA, CDR2 SQIVND (reference sequence). V dropped 6 bases and J dropped 0 bases, with 6 bases sitting between them. There are 13 residues in the CDR3. For the CDR3, the DNA is TGTGCCAGTAGGGACGGCTCTGGAAACACCATATATTTT. Encoded protein: CASRDGSGNTIYF.

This sequence joins TRBV7-3 and TRBJ2-1; D is perhaps TRBD2 (6 bases). Trimming shortened V by 5 bases and J by 6 bases, and 17 bases separated the two germline ends. CDR1 SGHTA and CDR2 FQGTGA come from the germline V gene. The CDR3 loop spans 15 amino acids. The chain's CDR3 is CASSPRLAVINEQFF. The CDR3 nucleotides read TGTGCCAGCAGCCCACGATTAGCGGTTATCAATGAGCAGTTCTTC.

This clone was counted a single time. For the CDR3, the DNA is TGTGCCAGCAGCTTGTCCAGGGGAGAGACCCAGTACTTC. This translates into CASSLSRGETQYF. This chain connects TRBV5-4 to TRBJ2-5; D may be TRBD1 (6 bases). V was cut by 1 base and J by 4 bases, with 8 bases left in between. This CDR3 has 13 amino acids. Per germline, CDR1 SGHNT and CDR2 YYREEE (reference sequence). Complete variable domain (other parts from reference TRBV5-4 and TRBJ2-5): ETGVTQSPTHLIKTRGQQVTLRCSSQSGHNTVSWYQQALGQGPQFIFQYYREEENGRGNFPPRFSGLQFPNYSSELNVNALELDDSALYLCASSLSRGETQYFGPGTRLLVL.

This clone has a single count. This chain joins TRBV30 and TRBJ2-5, with 10 nucleotides matching TRBD2. CDR3 length: 16 residues. V dropped 1 base and J dropped 5; count of bases not matched to a gene: 10. CDR1 GTSNPN and CDR2 SVGIG come from the germline V gene (reference sequence). CDR3 sequence: CAWSGASGRVLETQYF. CDR3 in DNA: TGTGCCTGGAGTGGGGCCAGCGGGAGGGTCCTCGAGACCCAGTACTTC.

The chain uses TRBV30 and TRBJ1-5, with 9 bases fitting TRBD1. After removal of 3 bases from V and 6 bases from J, the junction contained 3 bases not matched to a gene. Germline-derived CDR1 and CDR2 are GTSNPN and SVGIG (reference sequence). The CDR3 covers 13 residues. The CDR3 sequence: CAWRGTGIQPQHF. Here the CDR3 DNA reads TGTGCCTGGAGAGGGACAGGGATTCAGCCCCAGCATTTT.

As for this clone: The final CDR3 position lacks the conserved phenylalanine or tryptophan, pointing to a likely read error. The limits of the CDR3 on the DNA are not certain, so only TCRdb's listed CDR3 is given. This chain links TRBV3-1 (or the pseudogene TRBV3-2) with TRBJ2-7; the D call of TRBD1 is as the table states it, not checked on the DNA. Germline V gene data show CDR1 as LGHDT and CDR2 as YNNKEL (reference sequence). The CDR3 totals 8 residues, both ends included. This chain's CDR3 is CASSPQGD.

The rearrangement links TRBV10-3 to TRBJ2-3; 10 nucleotides line up with TRBD1. CDR3 size: 16 residues. The ends lost 6 bases at V and 6 bases at J; junction bases unmatched: 12. Germline V gene data show CDR1 as ENHRY and CDR2 as SYGVKD. CDR3 bases: TGTGCCATCAGCGGGGGGACAGGGGCAAGCGCGGATACGCAGTATTTT. It codes for CAISGGTGASADTQYF.

This clone was seen just once. The rearrangement joins TRBV28 to TRBJ2-7; D uncertain. The CDR3 sequence is 13 residues long. Germline assignment: CDR1 MDHEN and CDR2 SYDVKM. V gave up 5 bases and J gave up 7 bases, with 15 bases separating them. CDR3 loop: CASSPWTGSEQYF. The CDR3, as DNA: TGTGCCAGCAGTCCGTGGACCGGTTCAGAGCAGTACTTC.

The chain has TRBV9 and TRBJ2-7; TRBD2 aligns across 8 bases. V shed 4 bases and J 6 bases; nucleotides not matched to a gene: 9. The germline V gene has CDR1 SGDLS and CDR2 YYNGEE. The CDR3 is 14 residues long. CDR3 sequence reads: CASSSTSGGLEQYF. The CDR3 DNA follows: TGTGCCAGCAGCAGCACTAGCGGAGGACTCGAGCAGTACTTC. The complete variable domain, with remaining parts taken from reference TRBV9 and TRBJ2-7, reads DSGVTQTPKHLITATGQRVTLRCSPRSGDLSVYWYQQSLDQGLQFLIQYYNGEERAKGNILERFSAQQFPDLHSELNLSSLELGDSALYFCASSSTSGGLEQYFGPGTRLTVT.

The chain recombines TRBV5-5 with TRBJ1-1; D gene ambiguous. The CDR3 length is 13 residues. Germline lookup yields CDR1 SGHKS and CDR2 YYEKEE (reference sequence). Trimming removed 6 bases at V and 4 bases at J, with 13 bases between. Here the CDR3 DNA reads TGTGCCAGCACCCCGGGTTTCCGCACTGAAGCTTTCTTT. This gives the protein CASTPGFRTEAFF.

This clone is large within its sample. The chain uses TRBV5-5 and TRBJ1-5; D call uncertain. The CDR3 has 13 residues. The V end lost 0 bases, the J end lost 8 bases, and 9 bases lay between the germline ends. CDR1 is SGHKS and CDR2 is YYEKEE in the germline V gene (reference sequence). The CDR3 nucleotides are TGTGCCAGCAGCTTGGATAGCGGCGAGCCCCAGCATTTT. Amino acids: CASSLDSGEPQHF. Together with reference TRBV5-5 and TRBJ1-5, the CDR3 gives the full variable domain: DAGVTQSPTHLIKTRGQQVTLRCSPISGHKSVSWYQQVLGQGPQFIFQYYEKEERGRGNFPDRFSARQFPNYSSELNVNALLLGDSALYLCASSLDSGEPQHFGDGTRLSIL.

The rearrangement uses TRBV15 and TRBJ2-3; D is ambiguous. The V end was cut by 5 bases, the J end by 0 bases, with 9 bases between. The CDR3 is 14 amino acids. Per the germline V gene, CDR1 is LNHNV and CDR2 is YYDKDF (reference sequence). For the CDR3, the DNA is TGTGCCACCAGCGCCCGTCGGAGCACAGATACGCAGTATTTT. Protein: CATSARRSTDTQYF. Based on the CDR3 plus reference TRBV15 and TRBJ2-3, the full variable domain is DAMVIQNPRYQVTQFGKPVTLSCSQTLNHNVMYWYQQKSSQAPKLLFHYYDKDFNNEADTPDNFQSRRPNTSFCFLDIRSPGLGDTAMYLCATSARRSTDTQYFGPGTRLTVL.

The chain links TRBV5-1 to TRBJ1-6; D remains unclear. Between the trimmed V and J ends, which lost 2 bases and 10 bases, there was a span of 13 bases. CDR1 SGHRS and CDR2 YFSETQ come from the germline V gene. This CDR3 comprises 14 residues. CDR3 amino acids: CASSLGSLGSPLHF. DNA for the CDR3: TGCGCCAGCAGCTTAGGATCCCTGGGATCACCCCTCCACTTT.

The chain carries TRBV6-6 and TRBJ1-3; D perhaps matches TRBD1 (6 bases). Trimming removed 0 bases from V and 2 bases from J, with 11 bases in between. Germline V gene data show CDR1 as MNHNY and CDR2 as SVGAGI (reference sequence). CDR3 size: 16 residues. This chain's CDR3 is CASSYSSGTTGNTIYF. The CDR3 region has the DNA TGTGCCAGCAGTTACTCGAGCGGGACAACTGGAAACACCATATATTTT.

This sequence joins TRBV6-5 and TRBJ1-3; D is undetermined. CDR3 length: 14 amino acids. The germline V and J ends were trimmed by 2 bases and 0 bases, with 5 bases remaining between them. Germline V lookup: CDR1 MNHEY, CDR2 SVGAGI. In nucleotides, the CDR3 is TGTGCCAGCAGTTACGATAACTCTGGAAACACCATATATTTT. This encodes CASSYDNSGNTIYF.

The chain couples TRBV28 to TRBJ2-7, with 12 positions matching TRBD1. V lost 6 bases, J lost 4 bases, and 7 bases stayed unmatched. The CDR3 runs to 15 residues. Germline V CDR1 and CDR2: MDHEN, SYDVKM. The chain's CDR3 is CASRGMGQGAYEQYF. As DNA, the CDR3 is TGTGCCAGCAGGGGGATGGGACAGGGGGCGTACGAGCAGTACTTC.

This clone appeared a single time. The rearrangement links TRBV28 to TRBJ1-1; no reliable D call. Germline V gene lookup returns CDR1 MDHEN and CDR2 SYDVKM. The CDR3 is 12 residues long. Trimming took 4 bases from V and 9 from J, leaving 12 bases between them. The chain's CDR3 is CASSWFRAQAFF. CDR3 nucleotides: TGTGCCAGCAGTTGGTTTCGGGCACAAGCTTTCTTT.